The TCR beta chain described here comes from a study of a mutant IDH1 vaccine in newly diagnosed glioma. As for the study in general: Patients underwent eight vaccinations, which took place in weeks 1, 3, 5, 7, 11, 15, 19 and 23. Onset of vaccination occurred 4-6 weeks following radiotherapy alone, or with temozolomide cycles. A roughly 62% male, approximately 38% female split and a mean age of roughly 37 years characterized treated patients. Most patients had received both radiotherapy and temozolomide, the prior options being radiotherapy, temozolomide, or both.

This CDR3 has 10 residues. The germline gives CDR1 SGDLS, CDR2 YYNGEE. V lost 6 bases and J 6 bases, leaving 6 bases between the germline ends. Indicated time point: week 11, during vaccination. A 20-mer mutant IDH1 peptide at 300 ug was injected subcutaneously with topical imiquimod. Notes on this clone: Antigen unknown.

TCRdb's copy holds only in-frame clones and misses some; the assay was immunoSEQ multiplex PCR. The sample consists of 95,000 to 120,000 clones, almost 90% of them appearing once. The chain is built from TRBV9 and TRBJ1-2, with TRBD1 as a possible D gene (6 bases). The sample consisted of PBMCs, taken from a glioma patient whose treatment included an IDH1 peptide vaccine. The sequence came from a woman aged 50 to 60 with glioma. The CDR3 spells CASKGDGYTF. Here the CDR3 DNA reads TGTGCCAGCAAGGGGGATGGCTACACCTTC. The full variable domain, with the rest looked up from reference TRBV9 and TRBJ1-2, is DSGVTQTPKHLITATGQRVTLRCSPRSGDLSVYWYQQSLDQGLQFLIQYYNGEERAKGNILERFSAQQFPDLHSELNLSSLELGDSALYFCASKGDGYTFGSGTRLTVV.